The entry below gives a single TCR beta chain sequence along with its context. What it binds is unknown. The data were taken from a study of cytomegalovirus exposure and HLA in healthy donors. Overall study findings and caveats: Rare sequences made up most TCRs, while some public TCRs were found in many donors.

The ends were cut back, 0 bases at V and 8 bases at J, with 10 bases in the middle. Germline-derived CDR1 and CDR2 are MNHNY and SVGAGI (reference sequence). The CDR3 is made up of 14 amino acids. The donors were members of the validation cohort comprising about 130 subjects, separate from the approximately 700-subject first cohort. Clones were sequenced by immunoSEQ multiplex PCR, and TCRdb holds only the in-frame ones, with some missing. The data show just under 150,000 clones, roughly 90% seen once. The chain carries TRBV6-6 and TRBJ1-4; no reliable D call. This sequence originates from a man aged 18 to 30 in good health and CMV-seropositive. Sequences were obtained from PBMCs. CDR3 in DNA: TGTGCCAGCAGTTACTCTTCGGGAAGCGAAAAACTGTTTTTT. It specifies CASSYSSGSEKLFF.